This TCR beta chain emerged from a study of CD8 T cells in Susac syndrome. Reverse transcription of about 0.45 to 1 ug RNA was performed with random hexamers. Multiplex immunoSEQ PCR targeted 54 Vbeta and 13 Jbeta TCR beta segments. TCRdb re-called the immunoSEQ multiplex PCR reads with MiXCR, one entry per CDR3 protein. The sample consists of over 100,000 distinct CDR3 sequences, 85% to 95% of them appearing once. High-throughput TCR beta sequencing covered peripheral CD8+ and CD4+ T cells. The sequenced material came from CD8+ T cells from PBMCs. This TCR came from a human donor in good health.

CDR3 bases: TGTGCCAGCACCTTTGGGGGACTAGCGCCTGTGGCCCAGTACTTC. It encodes CASTFGGLAPVAQYF. The chain couples TRBV12-3 or TRBV12-4 to TRBJ2-5, with TRBD2 matching over 10 bases. The CDR3 covers 15 residues. The junction had 14 bases not matched to a gene; V was cut back by 7 bases and J by 9 bases.